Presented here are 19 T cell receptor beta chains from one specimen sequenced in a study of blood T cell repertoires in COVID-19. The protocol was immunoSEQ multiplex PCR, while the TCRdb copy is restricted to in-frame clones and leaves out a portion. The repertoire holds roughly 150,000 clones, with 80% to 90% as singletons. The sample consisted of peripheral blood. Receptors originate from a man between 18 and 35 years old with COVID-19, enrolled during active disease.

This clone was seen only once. In DNA form, the CDR3 reads TGTGCCAGCAGCGTAGTCTCAGGGTTCACTGAAGCTTTCTTT. Its protein is CASSVVSGFTEAFF. This rearrangement joins TRBV9 to TRBJ1-1; a possible D gene is TRBD1 (5 bases). Per germline, CDR1 SGDLS and CDR2 YYNGEE. The V gene lost 0 bases and the J gene lost 4 bases, with 10 bases spanning the gap. The CDR3 has 14 residues.

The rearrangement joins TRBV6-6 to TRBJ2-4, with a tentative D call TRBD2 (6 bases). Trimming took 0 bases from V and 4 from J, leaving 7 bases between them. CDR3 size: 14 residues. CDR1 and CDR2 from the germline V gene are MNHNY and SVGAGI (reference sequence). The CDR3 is CASSYSSGKNIQYF. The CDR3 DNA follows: TGTGCCAGCAGTTACTCTAGCGGAAAAAACATTCAGTACTTC.

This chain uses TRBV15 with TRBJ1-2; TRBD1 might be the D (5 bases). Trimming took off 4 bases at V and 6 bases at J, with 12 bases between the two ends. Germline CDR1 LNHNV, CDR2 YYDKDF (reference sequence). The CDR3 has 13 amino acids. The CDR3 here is CATSNQGMHGYTF. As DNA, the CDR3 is TGTGCCACCAGCAACCAGGGAATGCATGGCTACACCTTC.

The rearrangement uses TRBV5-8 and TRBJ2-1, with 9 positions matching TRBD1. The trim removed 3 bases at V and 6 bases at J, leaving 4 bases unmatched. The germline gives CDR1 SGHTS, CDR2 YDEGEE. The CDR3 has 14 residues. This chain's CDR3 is CASSYGTGPNEQFF. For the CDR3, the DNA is TGTGCCAGCAGCTACGGGACAGGGCCCAATGAGCAGTTCTTC.

Here the CDR3 DNA reads TGTGCCAGCAGCCCCCGGGGGGGCATCGATATCAAAAACATTCAGTACTTC. This encodes CASSPRGGIDIKNIQYF. The chain couples TRBV28 to TRBJ2-4, with 8 bases matching TRBD2. There are 17 residues in the CDR3. Per the germline V gene, CDR1 is MDHEN and CDR2 is SYDVKM. Germline trimming cut 6 bases from V and 3 bases from J; bases unmatched to any gene: 13.

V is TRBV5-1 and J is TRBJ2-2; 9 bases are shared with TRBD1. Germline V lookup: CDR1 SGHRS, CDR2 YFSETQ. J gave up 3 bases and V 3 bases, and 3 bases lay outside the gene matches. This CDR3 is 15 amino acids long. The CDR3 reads CASSWGDRDTGELFF. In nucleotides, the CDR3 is TGCGCCAGCAGCTGGGGGGACAGGGACACCGGGGAGCTGTTTTTT.

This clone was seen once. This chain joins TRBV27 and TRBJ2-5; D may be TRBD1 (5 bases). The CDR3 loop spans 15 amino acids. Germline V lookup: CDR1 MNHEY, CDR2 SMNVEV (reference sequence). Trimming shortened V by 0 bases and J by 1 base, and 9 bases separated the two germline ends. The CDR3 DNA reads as TGTGCCAGCAGTTTATCGACAGCTAGCCAAGAGACCCAGTACTTC. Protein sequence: CASSLSTASQETQYF.

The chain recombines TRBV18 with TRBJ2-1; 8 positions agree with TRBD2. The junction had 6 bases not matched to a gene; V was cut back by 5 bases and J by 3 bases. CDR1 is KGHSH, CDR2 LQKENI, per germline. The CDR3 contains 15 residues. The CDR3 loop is CASSSGGAHYNEQFF. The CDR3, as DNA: TGTGCCAGCTCATCGGGGGGGGCCCACTACAATGAGCAGTTCTTC.

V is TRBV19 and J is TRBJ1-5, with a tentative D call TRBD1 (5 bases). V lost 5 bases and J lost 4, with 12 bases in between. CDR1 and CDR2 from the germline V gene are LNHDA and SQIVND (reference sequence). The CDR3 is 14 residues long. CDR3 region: CASSSLQGNQPQHF. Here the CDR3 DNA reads TGTGCCAGTAGTTCCCTTCAGGGTAATCAGCCCCAGCATTTT. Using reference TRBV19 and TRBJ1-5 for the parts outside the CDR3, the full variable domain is DGGITQSPKYLFRKEGQNVTLSCEQNLNHDAMYWYRQDPGQGLRLIYYSQIVNDFQKGDIAEGYSVSREKKESFPLTVTSAQKNPTAFYLCASSSLQGNQPQHFGDGTRLSIL.

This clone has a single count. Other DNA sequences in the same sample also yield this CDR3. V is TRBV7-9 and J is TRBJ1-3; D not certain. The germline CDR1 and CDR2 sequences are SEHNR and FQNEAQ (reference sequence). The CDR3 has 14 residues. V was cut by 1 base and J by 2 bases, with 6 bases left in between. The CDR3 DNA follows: TGTGCCAGCAGCTTAGGTGGCCCTGGAAACACCATATATTTT. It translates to CASSLGGPGNTIYF.

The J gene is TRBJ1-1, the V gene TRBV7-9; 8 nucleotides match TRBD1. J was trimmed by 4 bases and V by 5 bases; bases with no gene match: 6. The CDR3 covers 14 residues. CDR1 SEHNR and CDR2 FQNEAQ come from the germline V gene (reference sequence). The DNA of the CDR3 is TGTGCCAGCAGCCAAATTACAGGGGGCACTGAAGCTTTCTTT. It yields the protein CASSQITGGTEAFF.

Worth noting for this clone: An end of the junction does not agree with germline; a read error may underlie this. CDR3 in amino acids: CASSLNRGAGELFF. CDR3 nucleotide sequence: TGTGCTAGCAGCTTAAACAGGGGTGCCGGGGAGCTGTTTTTT. V and J are TRBV7-7 and TRBJ2-2; TRBD1 matches at 7 bases. There are 14 residues in the CDR3. CDR1 and CDR2 from the germline V gene are SSHAT and FNYEAQ (reference sequence).

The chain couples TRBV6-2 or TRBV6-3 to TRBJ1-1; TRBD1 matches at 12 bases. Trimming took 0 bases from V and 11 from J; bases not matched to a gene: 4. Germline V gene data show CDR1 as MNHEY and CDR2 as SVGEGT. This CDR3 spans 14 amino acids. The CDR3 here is CASSYSGTGGEAFF. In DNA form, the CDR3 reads TGTGCCAGCAGTTACTCCGGGACAGGGGGCGAGGCTTTCTTT.

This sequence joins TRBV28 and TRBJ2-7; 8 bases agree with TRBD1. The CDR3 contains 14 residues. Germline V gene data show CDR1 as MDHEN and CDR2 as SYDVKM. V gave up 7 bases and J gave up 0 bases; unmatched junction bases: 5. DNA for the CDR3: TGTGCCAGCACCGGGACAGGTAGCTCCTACGAGCAGTACTTC. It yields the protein CASTGTGSSYEQYF.

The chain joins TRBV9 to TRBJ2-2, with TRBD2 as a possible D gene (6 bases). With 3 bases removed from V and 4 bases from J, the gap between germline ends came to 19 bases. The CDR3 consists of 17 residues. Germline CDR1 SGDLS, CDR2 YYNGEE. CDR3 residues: CASSAPVRRASTGELFF. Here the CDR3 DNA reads TGTGCCAGCAGCGCGCCCGTTCGGAGGGCCAGCACCGGGGAGCTGTTTTTT.

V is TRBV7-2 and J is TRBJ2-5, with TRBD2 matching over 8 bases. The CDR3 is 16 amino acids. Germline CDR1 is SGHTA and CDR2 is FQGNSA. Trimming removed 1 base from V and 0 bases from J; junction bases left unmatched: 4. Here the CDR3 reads CASSLVASGHQETQYF. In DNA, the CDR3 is TGTGCCAGCAGCTTAGTGGCTAGCGGGCACCAAGAGACCCAGTACTTC.

The CDR3 is CASSLGTTSYNEQFF. The CDR3 DNA is TGTGCCAGCAGCTTAGGGACTACCTCCTACAATGAGCAGTTCTTC. The chain employs TRBV11-3 and TRBJ2-1; maybe TRBD2 (6 bases). From germline, CDR1 is SGHNT and CDR2 YENEEA. This CDR3 is 15 amino acids long. Between the trimmed V and J ends, which lost 1 base and 0 bases, there was a span of 7 bases.

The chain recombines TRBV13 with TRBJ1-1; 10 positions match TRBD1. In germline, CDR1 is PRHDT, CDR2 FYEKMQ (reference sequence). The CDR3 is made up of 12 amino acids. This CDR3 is CAVGQGETEAFF. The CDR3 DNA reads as TGTGCAGTCGGACAGGGGGAGACTGAAGCTTTCTTT.

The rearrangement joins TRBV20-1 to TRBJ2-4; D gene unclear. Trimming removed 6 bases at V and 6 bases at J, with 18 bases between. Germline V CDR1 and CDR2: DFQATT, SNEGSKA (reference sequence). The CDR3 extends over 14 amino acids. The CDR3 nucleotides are TGCAGTGCCAGTGGTGCTAGGCCGTCAAACATTCAGTACTTC. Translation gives CSASGARPSNIQYF.